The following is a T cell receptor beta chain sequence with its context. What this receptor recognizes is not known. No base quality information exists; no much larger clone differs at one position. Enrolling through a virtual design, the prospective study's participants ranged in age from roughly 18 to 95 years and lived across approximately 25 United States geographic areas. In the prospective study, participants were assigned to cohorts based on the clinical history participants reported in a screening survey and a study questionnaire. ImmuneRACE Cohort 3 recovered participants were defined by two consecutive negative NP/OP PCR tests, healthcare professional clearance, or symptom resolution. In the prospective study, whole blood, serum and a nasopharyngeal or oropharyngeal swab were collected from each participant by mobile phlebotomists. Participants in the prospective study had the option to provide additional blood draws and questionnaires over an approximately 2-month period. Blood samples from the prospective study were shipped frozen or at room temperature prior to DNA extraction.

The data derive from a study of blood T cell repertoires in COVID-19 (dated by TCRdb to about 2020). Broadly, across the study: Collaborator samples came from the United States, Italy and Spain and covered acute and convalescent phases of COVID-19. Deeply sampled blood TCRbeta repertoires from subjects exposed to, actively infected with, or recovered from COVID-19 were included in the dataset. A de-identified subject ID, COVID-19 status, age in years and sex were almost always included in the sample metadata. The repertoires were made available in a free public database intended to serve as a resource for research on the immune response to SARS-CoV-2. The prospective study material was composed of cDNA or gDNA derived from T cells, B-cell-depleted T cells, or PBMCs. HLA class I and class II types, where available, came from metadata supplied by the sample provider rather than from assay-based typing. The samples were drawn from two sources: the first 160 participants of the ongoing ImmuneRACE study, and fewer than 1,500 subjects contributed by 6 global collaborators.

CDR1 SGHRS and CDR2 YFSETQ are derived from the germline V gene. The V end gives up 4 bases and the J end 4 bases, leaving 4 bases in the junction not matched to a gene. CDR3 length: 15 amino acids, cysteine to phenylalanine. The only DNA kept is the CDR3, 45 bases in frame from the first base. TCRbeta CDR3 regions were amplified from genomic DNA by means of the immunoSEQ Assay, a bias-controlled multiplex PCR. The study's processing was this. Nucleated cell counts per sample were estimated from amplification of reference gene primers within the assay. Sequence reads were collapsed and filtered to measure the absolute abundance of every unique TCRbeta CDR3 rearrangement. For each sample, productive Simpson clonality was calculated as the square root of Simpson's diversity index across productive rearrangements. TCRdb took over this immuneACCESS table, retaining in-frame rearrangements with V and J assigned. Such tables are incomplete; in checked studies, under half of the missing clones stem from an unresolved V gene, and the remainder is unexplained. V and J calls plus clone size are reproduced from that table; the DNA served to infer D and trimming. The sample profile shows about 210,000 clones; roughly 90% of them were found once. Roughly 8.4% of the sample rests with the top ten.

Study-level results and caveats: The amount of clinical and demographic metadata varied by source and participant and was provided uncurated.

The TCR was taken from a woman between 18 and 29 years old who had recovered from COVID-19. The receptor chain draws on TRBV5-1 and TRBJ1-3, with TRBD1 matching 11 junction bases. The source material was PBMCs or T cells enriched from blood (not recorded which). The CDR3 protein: CASSERTGGGNTIYF. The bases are TGCGCCAGCAGCGAGCGGACAGGGGGCGGAAACACCATATATTTT.